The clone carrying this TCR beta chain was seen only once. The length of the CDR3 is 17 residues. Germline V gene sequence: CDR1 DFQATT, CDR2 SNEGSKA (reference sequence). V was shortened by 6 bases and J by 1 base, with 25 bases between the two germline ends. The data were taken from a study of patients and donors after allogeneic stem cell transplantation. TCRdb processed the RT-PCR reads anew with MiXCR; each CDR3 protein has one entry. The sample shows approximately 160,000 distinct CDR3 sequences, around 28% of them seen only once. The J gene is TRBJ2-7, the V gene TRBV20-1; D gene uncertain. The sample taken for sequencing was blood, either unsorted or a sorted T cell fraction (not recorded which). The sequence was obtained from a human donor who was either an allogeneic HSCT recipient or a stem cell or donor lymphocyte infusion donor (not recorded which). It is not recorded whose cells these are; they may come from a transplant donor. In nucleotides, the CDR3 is TGCAGTGCCCTGCCGCTACCGCTTGACACCTCATCCTACGAGCAGTACTTC. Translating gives CSALPLPLDTSSYEQYF.